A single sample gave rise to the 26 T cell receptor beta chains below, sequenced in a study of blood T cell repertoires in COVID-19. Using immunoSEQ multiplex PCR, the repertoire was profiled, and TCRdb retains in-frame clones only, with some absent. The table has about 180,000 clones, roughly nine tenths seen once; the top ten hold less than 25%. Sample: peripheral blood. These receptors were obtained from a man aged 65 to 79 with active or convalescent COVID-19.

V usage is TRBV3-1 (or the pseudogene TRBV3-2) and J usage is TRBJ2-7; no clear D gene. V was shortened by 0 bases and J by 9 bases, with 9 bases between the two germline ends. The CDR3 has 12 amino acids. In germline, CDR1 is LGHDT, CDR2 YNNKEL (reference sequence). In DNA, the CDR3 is TGTGCCAGCAGCCAAGATTCTCGGGTGCAGTACTTC. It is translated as CASSQDSRVQYF.

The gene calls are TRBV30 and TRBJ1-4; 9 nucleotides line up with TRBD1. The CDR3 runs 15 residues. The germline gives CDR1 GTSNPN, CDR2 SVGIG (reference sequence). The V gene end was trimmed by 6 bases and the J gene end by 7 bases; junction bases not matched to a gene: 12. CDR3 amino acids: CACASNRGRSEKLFF. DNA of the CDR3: TGTGCCTGCGCCTCAAACAGGGGGCGAAGTGAAAAACTGTTTTTT.

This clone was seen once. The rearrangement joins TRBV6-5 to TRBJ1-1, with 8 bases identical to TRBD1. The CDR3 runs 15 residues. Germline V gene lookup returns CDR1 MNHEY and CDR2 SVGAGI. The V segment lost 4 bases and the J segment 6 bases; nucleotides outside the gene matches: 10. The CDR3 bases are TGTGCCAGCAGTTCCCGAGGACAGGGAGCGGCTGAAGCTTTCTTT. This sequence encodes CASSSRGQGAAEAFF.

This CDR3 reads CASTADRAGNTIYF. The CDR3 bases are TGTGCCAGTACTGCGGACAGGGCTGGAAACACCATATATTTT. The chain carries TRBV19 and TRBJ1-3; 8 bases line up with TRBD1. There are 14 residues in the CDR3. The germline gives CDR1 LNHDA, CDR2 SQIVND (reference sequence). The V and J ends lost 7 bases and 2 bases, in that order; junction bases with no gene match: 4.

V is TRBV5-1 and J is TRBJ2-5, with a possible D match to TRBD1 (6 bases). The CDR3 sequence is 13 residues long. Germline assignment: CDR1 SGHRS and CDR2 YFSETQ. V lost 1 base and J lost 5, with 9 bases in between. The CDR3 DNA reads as TGCGCCAGCAGCTTGACAGGGTGGGAGACCCAGTACTTC. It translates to CASSLTGWETQYF.

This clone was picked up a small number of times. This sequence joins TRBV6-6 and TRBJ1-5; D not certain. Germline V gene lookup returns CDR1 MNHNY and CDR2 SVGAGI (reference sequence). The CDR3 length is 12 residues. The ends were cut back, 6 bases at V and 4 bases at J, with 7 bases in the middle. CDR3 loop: CASSPRNQPQHF. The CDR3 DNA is TGTGCCAGCAGCCCCCGTAATCAGCCCCAGCATTTT.

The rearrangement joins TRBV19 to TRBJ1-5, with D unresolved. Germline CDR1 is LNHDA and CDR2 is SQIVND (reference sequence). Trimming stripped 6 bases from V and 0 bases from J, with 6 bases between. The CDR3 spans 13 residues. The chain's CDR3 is CASRLRSNQPQHF. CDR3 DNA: TGTGCCAGTAGACTCCGTAGCAATCAGCCCCAGCATTTT.

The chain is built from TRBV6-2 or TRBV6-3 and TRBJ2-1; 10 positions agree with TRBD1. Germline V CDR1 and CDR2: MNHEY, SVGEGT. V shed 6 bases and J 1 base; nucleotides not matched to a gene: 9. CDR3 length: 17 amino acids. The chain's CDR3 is CASSSPRDRGSYNEQFF. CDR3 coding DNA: TGTGCCAGCAGCTCACCGAGGGACAGGGGTTCCTACAATGAGCAGTTCTTC.

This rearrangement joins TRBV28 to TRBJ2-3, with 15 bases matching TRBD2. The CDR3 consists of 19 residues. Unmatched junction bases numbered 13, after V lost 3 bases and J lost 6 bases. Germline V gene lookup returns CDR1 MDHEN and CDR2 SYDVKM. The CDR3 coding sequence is TGTGCCAGCAGTTTTAGCCGCACTCGGACTAGCGGGAGGGCGGATACGCAGTATTTT. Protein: CASSFSRTRTSGRADTQYF.

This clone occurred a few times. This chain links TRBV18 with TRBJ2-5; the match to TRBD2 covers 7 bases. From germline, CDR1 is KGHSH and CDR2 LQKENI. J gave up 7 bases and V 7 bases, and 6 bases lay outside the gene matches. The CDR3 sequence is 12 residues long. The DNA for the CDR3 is TGTGCCAGCTGGGGGGGGAGAGGGACCCAGTACTTC. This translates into CASWGGRGTQYF.

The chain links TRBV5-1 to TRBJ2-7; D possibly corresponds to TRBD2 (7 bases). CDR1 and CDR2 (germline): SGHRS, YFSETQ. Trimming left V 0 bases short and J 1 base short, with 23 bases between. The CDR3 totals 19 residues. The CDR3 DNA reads TGCGCCAGCAGCTTGGACAGGGAGGGGACTTTCTCATTATCCTACGAGCAGTACTTC. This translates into CASSLDREGTFSLSYEQYF.

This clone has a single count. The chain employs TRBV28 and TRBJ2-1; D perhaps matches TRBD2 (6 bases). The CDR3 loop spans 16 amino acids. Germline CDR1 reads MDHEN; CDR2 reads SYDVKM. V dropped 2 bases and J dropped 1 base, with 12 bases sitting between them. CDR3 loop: CASSLATAGSYNEQFF. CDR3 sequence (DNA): TGTGCCAGCAGTTTAGCAACAGCGGGTTCCTACAATGAGCAGTTCTTC.

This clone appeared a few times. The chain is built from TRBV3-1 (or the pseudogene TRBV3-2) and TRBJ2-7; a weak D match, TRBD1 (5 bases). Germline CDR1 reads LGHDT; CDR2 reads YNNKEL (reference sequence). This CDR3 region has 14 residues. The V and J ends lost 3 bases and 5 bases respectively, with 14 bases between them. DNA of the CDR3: TGTGCCAGCAGCCATCAGGGCCCCTACGACGAGCAGTACTTC. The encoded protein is CASSHQGPYDEQYF.

The CDR3 DNA is TGTGCCAGCAGTTTGAGGGTACCCTACAATGAGCAGTTCTTC. Its translation: CASSLRVPYNEQFF. This sequence joins TRBV27 and TRBJ2-1; weak D call: TRBD2 (5 bases). Germline V gene lookup returns CDR1 MNHEY and CDR2 SMNVEV (reference sequence). Trimming took 3 bases from V and 2 from J, leaving 8 bases between them. CDR3 length: 14 amino acids.

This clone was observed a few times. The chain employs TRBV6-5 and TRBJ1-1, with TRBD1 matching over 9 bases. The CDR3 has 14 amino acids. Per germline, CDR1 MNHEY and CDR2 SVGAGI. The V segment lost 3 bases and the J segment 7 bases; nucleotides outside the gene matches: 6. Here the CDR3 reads CASSYITGGNEAFF. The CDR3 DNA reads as TGTGCCAGCAGTTATATCACAGGGGGCAATGAAGCTTTCTTT.

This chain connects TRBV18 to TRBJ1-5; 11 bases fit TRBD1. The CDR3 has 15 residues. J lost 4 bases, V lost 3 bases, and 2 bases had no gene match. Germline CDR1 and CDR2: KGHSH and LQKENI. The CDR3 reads CASSPGTGGNQPQHF. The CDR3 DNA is TGTGCCAGCTCACCCGGGACAGGGGGGAATCAGCCCCAGCATTTT.

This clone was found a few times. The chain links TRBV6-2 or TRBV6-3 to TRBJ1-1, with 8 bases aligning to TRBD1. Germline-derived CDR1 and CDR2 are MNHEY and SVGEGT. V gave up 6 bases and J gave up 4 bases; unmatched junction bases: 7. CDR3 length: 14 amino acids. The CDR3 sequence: CASSVQGGSTEAFF. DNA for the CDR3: TGTGCCAGCAGCGTACAGGGGGGAAGCACTGAAGCTTTCTTT.

Written as DNA, the CDR3 is TGTGCCAGCGCGACTAGCGGACTTTCCTACAATGAGCAGTTCTTC. This codes for CASATSGLSYNEQFF. This chain uses TRBV2 with TRBJ2-1; the match to TRBD2 covers 9 bases. Trimming removed 8 bases from V and 1 base from J; junction bases left unmatched: 6. Germline CDR1 reads SNHLY; CDR2 reads FYNNEI. The CDR3 contains 15 residues.

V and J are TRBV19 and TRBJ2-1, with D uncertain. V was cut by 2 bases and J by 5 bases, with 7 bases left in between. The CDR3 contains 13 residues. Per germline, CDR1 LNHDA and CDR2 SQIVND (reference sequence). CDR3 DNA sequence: TGTGCCAGTAGTATATGGAGAAACAATGAGCAGTTCTTC. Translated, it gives CASSIWRNNEQFF.

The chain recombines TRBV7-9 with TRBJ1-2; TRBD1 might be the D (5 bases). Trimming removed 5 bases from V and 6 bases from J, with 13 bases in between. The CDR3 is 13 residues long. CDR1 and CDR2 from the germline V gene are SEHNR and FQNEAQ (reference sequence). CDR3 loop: CASSRSAGNGYTF. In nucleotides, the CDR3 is TGTGCCAGCAGCCGGTCGGCAGGGAATGGCTACACCTTC.

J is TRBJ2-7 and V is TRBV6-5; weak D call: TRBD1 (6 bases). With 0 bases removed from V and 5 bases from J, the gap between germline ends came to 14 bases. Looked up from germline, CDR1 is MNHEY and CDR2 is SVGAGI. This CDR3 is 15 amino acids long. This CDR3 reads CASSYSGSGVNEQYF. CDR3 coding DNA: TGTGCCAGCAGTTACTCGGGGTCAGGGGTTAACGAGCAGTACTTC.

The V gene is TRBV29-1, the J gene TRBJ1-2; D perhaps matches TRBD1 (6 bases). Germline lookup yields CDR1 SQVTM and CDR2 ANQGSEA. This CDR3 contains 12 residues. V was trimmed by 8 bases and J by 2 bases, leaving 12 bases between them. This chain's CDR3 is CSHQGPNYGYTF. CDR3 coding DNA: TGCAGCCATCAGGGGCCAAACTATGGCTACACCTTC. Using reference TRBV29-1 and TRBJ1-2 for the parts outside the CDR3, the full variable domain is SAVISQKPSRDICQRGTSLTIQCQVDSQVTMMFWYRQQPGQSLTLIATANQGSEATYESGFVIDKFPISRPNLTFSTLTVSNMSPEDSSIYLCSHQGPNYGYTFGSGTRLTVV.

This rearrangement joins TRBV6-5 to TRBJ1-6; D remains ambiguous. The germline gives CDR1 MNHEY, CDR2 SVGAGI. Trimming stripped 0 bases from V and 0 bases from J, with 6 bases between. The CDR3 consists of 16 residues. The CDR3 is CASSYSHSSYNSPLHF. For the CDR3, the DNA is TGTGCCAGCAGTTACTCTCATAGCTCCTATAATTCACCCCTCCACTTT.

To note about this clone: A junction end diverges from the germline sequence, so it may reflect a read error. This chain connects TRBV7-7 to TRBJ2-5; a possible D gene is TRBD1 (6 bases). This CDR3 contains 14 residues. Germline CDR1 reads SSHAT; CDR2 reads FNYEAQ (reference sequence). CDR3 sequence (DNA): TGTGCTAGCAGTCATACAGGGTTGGGAGAGACCCAGTACTTC. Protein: CASSHTGLGETQYF.

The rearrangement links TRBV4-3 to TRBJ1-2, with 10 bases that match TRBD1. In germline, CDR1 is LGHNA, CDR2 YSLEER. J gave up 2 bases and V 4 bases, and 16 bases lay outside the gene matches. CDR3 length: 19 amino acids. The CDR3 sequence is CASSLFLGGSGQGNYGYTF. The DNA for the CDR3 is TGCGCCAGCAGCCTGTTTCTGGGGGGGTCGGGACAGGGGAACTATGGCTACACCTTC.

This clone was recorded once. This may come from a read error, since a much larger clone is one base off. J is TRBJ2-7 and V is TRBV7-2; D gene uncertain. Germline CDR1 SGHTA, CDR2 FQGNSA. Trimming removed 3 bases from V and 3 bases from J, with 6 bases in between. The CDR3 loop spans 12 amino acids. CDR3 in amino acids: CASSFYGYEQYF. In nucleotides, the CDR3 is TGTGCCAGCAGCTTCTACGGCTACGAGCAGTACTTC.